This T cell receptor beta chain is from a study of shared clonotypes between healthy human individuals. Broader study findings: Among donors, the sharing of clonotypes was expected to be influenced by sequencing depth. When naive CD4 clonotypes were compared across a handful of donors, 5% to 5.5% were shared.

Only in-frame clones appear in the TCRdb table, and some are missing; sequencing was by immunoSEQ multiplex PCR. The profile shows over a million clones, about 80% of them singletons. This CDR3 contains 12 residues. V was clipped by 2 bases and J by 7 bases, with 7 bases between them. Germline V gives CDR1 SGHRS, CDR2 YFSETQ. The study separated CD4+ cells into CD45RA+ naive and CD45RA-negative memory subsets. A word on this clone: What it recognizes is unknown.

This clonotype originated in a man between 18 and 35 years old in good health. Some clones in this sample may be carry-over from other donors' samples. What was sequenced was memory CD4+ T cells from PBMCs. Subset described: CD45RA-negative fraction. The chain carries TRBV5-1 and TRBJ2-1; unclear D gene. The CDR3 DNA is TGCGCCAGCAGCTTACAGTGGAATGAGCAGTTCTTC. Amino acid sequence: CASSLQWNEQFF.